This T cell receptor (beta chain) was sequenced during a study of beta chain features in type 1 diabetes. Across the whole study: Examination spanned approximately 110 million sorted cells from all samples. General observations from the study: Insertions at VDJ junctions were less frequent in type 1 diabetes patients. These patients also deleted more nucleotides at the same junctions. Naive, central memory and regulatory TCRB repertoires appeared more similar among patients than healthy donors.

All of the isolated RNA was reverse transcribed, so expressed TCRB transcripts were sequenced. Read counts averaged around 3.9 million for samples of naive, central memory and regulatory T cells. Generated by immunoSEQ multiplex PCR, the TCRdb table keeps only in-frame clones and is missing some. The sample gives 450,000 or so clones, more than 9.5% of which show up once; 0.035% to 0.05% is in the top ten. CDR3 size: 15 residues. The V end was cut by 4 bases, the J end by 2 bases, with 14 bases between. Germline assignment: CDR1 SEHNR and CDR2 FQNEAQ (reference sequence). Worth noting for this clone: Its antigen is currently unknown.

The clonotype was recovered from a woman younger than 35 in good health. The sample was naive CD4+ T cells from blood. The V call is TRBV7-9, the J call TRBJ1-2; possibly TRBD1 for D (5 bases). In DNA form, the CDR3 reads TGTGCCAGCAGCTCGGACGGACACGCGAACTATGGCTACACCTTC. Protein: CASSSDGHANYGYTF.